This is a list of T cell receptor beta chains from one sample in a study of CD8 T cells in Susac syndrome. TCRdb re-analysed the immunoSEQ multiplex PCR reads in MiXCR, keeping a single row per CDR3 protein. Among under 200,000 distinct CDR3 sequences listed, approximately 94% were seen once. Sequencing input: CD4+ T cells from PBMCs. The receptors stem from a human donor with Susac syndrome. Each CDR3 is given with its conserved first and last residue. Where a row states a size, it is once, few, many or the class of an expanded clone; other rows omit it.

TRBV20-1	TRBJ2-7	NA	CSAIAPGQGAYEQYF
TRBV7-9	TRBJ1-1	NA	CASSPSRALNTEAFF
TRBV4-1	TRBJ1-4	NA	CASSQEGPGTEKLFF
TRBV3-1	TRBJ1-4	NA	CASSQDRMDRGKLFF
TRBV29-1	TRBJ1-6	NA	CSVVFYGTLHF
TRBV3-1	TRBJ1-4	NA	CASSQDGKAGREKLFF
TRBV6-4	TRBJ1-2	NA	CASSDAAGGFYGYTF
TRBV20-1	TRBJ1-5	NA	CSTNPGQNNQPQHF
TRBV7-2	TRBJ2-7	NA	CASSGWGRQRGEQYF
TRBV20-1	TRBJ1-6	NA	CSARVDSWGPLHF
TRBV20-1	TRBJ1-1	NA	CSARDQGQGFTEAFF
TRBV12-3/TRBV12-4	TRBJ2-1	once	CASSFWAGGPDEQFF
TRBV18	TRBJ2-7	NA	CASSPPSGGEQYF
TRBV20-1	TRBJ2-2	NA	CSALPSNTGELFF
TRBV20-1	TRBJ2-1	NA	CSALLGRLDNEQFF
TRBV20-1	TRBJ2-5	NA	CSARTSGGAGETQYF
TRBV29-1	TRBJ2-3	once	CSVGGSGAVTDTQYF
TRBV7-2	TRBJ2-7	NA	CASSPGTGASYEQYF
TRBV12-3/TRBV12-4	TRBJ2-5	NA	CASSFSAGGPSETQYF
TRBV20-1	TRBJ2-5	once	CSARDLSGGQETQYF
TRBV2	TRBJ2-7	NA	CASSLDQGRGQYF
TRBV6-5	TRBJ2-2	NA	CASSYSGALAGGRSTGELFF
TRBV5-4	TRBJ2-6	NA	CASSPIGGATGANVLTF
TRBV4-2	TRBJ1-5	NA	CASSQDDSDGSNQPQHF
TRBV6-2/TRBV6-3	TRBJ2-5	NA	CASSSDWGETQYF
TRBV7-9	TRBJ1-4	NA	CASSRPSSTNEKLFF
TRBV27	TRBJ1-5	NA	CASSPGQGSQPQHF
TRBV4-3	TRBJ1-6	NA	CASSQGGQDNSPLHF
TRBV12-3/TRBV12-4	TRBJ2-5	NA	CASTQSPQGETQYF
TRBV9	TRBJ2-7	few	CASSGWDRGSNEQYF
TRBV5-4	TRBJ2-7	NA	CASSSQSGAIYEQYF